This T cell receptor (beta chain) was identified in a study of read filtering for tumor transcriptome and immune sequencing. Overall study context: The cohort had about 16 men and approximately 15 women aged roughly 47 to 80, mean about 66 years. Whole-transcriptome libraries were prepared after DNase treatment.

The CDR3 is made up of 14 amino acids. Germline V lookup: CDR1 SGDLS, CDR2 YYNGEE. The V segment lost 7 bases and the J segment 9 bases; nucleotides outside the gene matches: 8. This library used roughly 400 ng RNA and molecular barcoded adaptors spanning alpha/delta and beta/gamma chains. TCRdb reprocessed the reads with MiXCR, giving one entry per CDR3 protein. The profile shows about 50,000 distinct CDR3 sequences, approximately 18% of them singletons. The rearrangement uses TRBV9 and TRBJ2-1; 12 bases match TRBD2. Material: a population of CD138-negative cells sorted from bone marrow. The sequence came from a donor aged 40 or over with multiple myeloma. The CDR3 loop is CASGPRTSGIEQFF. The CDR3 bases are TGTGCCAGCGGCCCCCGGACTAGCGGGATTGAGCAGTTCTTC.